Given below is one T cell receptor (beta chain) in context. Its antigen remains unidentified. Clones were sequenced by immunoSEQ multiplex PCR, and TCRdb holds only the in-frame ones, with some missing. The data show approximately 150,000 clones, 85% to 95% seen once. The CDR3 is 13 residues long. CDR1 is MDHEN, CDR2 SYDVKM, per germline. Trimming stripped 9 bases from V and 6 bases from J, with 12 bases between. This sample was taken from a study of T cell responses to AZD1222 COVID-19 vaccine. Study-level results: Dominant at 160-218 and 743-854, vaccine-associated CD4 TCRs also spanned spike. Donors were largely white British and mainly female; clonal diversity was possibly underestimated. Baseline seropositives among AZD1222 recipients totaled only 5 to 7.

This clonotype was sampled from an adult in good health. The chain has TRBV28 and TRBJ1-6; no definite D call. The starting material was peripheral blood, obtained on day 0 of AZD1222 vaccination. The CDR3 reads CASGPGINSPLHF. The DNA for the CDR3 is TGTGCCAGTGGCCCAGGAATTAATTCACCCCTCCACTTT. Filled out from reference TRBV28 and TRBJ1-6, the complete variable domain reads DVKVTQSSRYLVKRTGEKVFLECVQDMDHENMFWYRQDPGLGLRLIYFSYDVKMKEKGDIPEGYSVSREKKERFSLILESASTNQTSMYLCASGPGINSPLHFGNGTRLTVT.